The source of this TCR beta chain is a study of identical twins. Points from the study as a whole: Abundant beta clonotypes from cord blood bore fewer insertions; memory repertoires lacked this pattern. The conclusions drew on cross-sectional statistical analysis instead of tracking the same donors.

TCRdb recomputed calls from the 5' RACE reads with MiXCR, one row per CDR3 protein. The sample has hundreds of thousands of distinct CDR3 sequences, about 8.1% seen once. Each donor (without exception) was a healthy Caucasian. There are many counts of this clonotype. The antigen is undetermined. Trimming cost V 5 bases and J 5 bases, with 18 bases left between them. The CDR3 consists of 16 residues. CDR1 and CDR2 from the germline V gene are SGHVS and FQNEAQ. In addition, the sample was reused for a study of yellow fever vaccine responses in identical twins. As that report states: The authors reported partly convergent, partly personalized vaccine responses in identical twins.

The genes are TRBV7-8 and TRBJ2-2; D not resolved. The source material was memory (CD45RO+) T cells sorted from blood. This TCR was recovered from a woman aged 18 to 35 in good health. CDR3 sequence (DNA): TGTGCCAGCAGCGACTCTAATCAACTATTAACCGGGGAGCTGTTTTTT. Amino acids: CASSDSNQLLTGELFF. Variable domain in full (rest from reference TRBV7-8 and TRBJ2-2): GAGVSQSPRYKVAKRGQDVALRCDPISGHVSLFWYQQALGQGPEFLTYFQNEAQLDKSGLPSDRFFAERPEGSVSTLKIQRTQQEDSAVYLCASSDSNQLLTGELFFGEGSRLTVL.